Listed here are 29 T cell receptor beta chains from one sample, sequenced in a study of T-cell reconstitution after alpha-beta-depleted transplantation in children. Library preparation (for TCRbeta) was performed with unique molecular identifiers. In TCRdb, the PCR reads were re-called with MiXCR into one record per CDR3 protein. This table has about 180,000 distinct CDR3 sequences, around 10% appearing once. Material: PBMCs, obtained before TCRalphabeta/CD19-depleted stem cell transplant. Every receptor here comes from a boy younger than 10 with acute myeloid leukemia, due to receive a stem cell transplant.

This clonotype has more than one count but fewer than ten. V usage is TRBV19 and J usage is TRBJ2-1, with D possibly TRBD2 on 7 matching bases. There are 15 residues in the CDR3. Germline lookup yields CDR1 LNHDA and CDR2 SQIVND (reference sequence). Deletions cut 5 bases from V and 3 bases from J, with 14 bases between. This CDR3 is CASSFRGAFYNEQFF. CDR3 DNA: TGTGCCAGTAGTTTCCGGGGGGCTTTCTACAATGAGCAGTTCTTC.

This clonotype was seen repeatedly, ten times or more. This chain connects TRBV27 to TRBJ1-2; D uncertain. V lost 6 bases, J lost 0 bases, and 5 bases lay in between. Germline V gene sequence: CDR1 MNHEY, CDR2 SMNVEV (reference sequence). The CDR3 spans 12 residues. CDR3 sequence: CASRNTNYGYTF. CDR3 DNA sequence: TGTGCCAGCAGAAATACTAACTATGGCTACACCTTC.

This clonotype was counted many times. The chain is built from TRBV6-5 and TRBJ1-5; D unclear. Looked up from germline, CDR1 is MNHEY and CDR2 is SVGAGI. The CDR3 runs to 15 residues. Trimming took off 2 bases at V and 7 bases at J, with 15 bases between the two ends. CDR3 residues: CASSYNAELGQPQHF. CDR3 nucleotide sequence: TGTGCCAGCAGTTACAACGCGGAGTTGGGGCAGCCCCAGCATTTT.

The V call is TRBV12-3 or TRBV12-4, the J call TRBJ1-1; D call uncertain. V shed 3 bases and J shed 0 bases, with 11 bases lying between them. The CDR3 totals 15 residues. The CDR3 is CASSLHSAMNTEAFF. The CDR3 nucleotides read TGTGCCAGCAGTTTGCATTCAGCTATGAACACTGAAGCTTTCTTT.

The V and J genes are TRBV20-1 and TRBJ2-7; D is unclear. The germline V gene has CDR1 DFQATT and CDR2 SNEGSKA (reference sequence). The CDR3 is 13 amino acids. V was clipped by 0 bases and J by 1 base, with 7 bases between them. CDR3: CSAREAGSYEQYF. The CDR3 nucleotides are TGCAGTGCTAGAGAGGCAGGTTCCTACGAGCAGTACTTC.

This clonotype was recorded many times. The chain uses TRBV5-6 and TRBJ1-2; 10 bases line up with TRBD1. V was pared by 4 bases and J by 8 bases, with 5 bases of the junction left unmatched. The CDR3 is 13 residues long. Germline-derived CDR1 and CDR2 are SGHDT and YYEEEE. CDR3 nucleotides: TGTGCCAGCAGCCGGGACAGGGGTGGAGGCTACACCTTC. This translates into CASSRDRGGGYTF.

This clonotype was observed many times. The chain recombines TRBV12-3 or TRBV12-4 with TRBJ2-7; 8 bases agree with TRBD1. Trimming at V came to 6 bases and at J to 1 base, leaving 11 bases not matched to a gene. The CDR3 is 16 amino acids. The CDR3 reads CASSYSTGGPSYEQYF. The CDR3 nucleotides are TGTGCCAGCAGCTACTCCACAGGGGGTCCTTCCTACGAGCAGTACTTC.

This clonotype showed up just a few times. The chain combines TRBV6-5 with TRBJ1-3; D ambiguous. Germline lookup yields CDR1 MNHEY and CDR2 SVGAGI. The CDR3 spans 15 residues. V shed 0 bases and J shed 2 bases, with 8 bases lying between them. The CDR3 here is CASSYSIATGNTIYF. CDR3 nucleotide sequence: TGTGCCAGCAGTTACTCGATTGCAACTGGAAACACCATATATTTT.

At least ten counts were recorded for this clonotype. The chain recombines TRBV7-9 with TRBJ1-2; TRBD1 matches 11 bases. The J segment lost 3 bases and the V segment lost 3 bases, leaving 3 bases of the junction unmatched. The germline V gene has CDR1 SEHNR and CDR2 FQNEAQ (reference sequence). The CDR3 is made up of 15 amino acids. The CDR3 DNA sequence: TGTGCCAGCAGCTTTTGGGGACAGGGGGACTATGGCTACACCTTC. This codes for CASSFWGQGDYGYTF. Based on the CDR3 plus reference TRBV7-9 and TRBJ1-2, the full variable domain is DTGVSQNPRHKITKRGQNVTFRCDPISEHNRLYWYRQTLGQGPEFLTYFQNEAQLEKSRLLSDRFSAERPKGSFSTLEIQRTEQGDSAMYLCASSFWGQGDYGYTFGSGTRLTVV.

This clonotype occurred many times. The chain recombines TRBV5-1 with TRBJ2-1; tentatively, D is TRBD1 or TRBD2 (5 bases each). Germline V gives CDR1 SGHRS, CDR2 YFSETQ. This CDR3 comprises 15 residues. Between the trimmed V and J ends, which lost 6 bases and 5 bases, there was a span of 18 bases. In DNA form, the CDR3 reads TGCGCCAGCATTATCTCCCCGGGGACCCACAATGAGCAGTTCTTC. Translation: CASIISPGTHNEQFF. Full variable domain (outside the CDR3, taken from reference TRBV5-1 and TRBJ2-1): KAGVTQTPRYLIKTRGQQVTLSCSPISGHRSVSWYQQTPGQGLQFLFEYFSETQRNKGNFPGRFSGRQFSNSRSEMNVSTLELGDSALYLCASIISPGTHNEQFFGPGTRLTVL.

This clonotype was counted ten times or more. Written as DNA, the CDR3 is TGTGCCAGCAGCTTATTCCCTCTAGCGGGGGGGCCCAATGAGCAGTTCTTC. As protein: CASSLFPLAGGPNEQFF. The V and J genes are TRBV7-3 and TRBJ2-1; 12 positions match TRBD2. Trimming cost V 2 bases and J 6 bases; bases outside gene matches: 8. CDR1 is SGHTA and CDR2 is FQGTGA in the germline V gene. This CDR3 comprises 17 residues.

The gene calls are TRBV5-6 and TRBJ1-2, with TRBD1 matching 10 bases. With V trimmed by 6 bases and J by 14 bases, 16 bases remained unmatched. This CDR3 contains 14 residues. The germline gives CDR1 SGHDT, CDR2 YYEEEE. The CDR3 nucleotides are TGTGCCAGCAACCCACCGACCTCGGGACAGGGGAAGACCTTC. This translates into CASNPPTSGQGKTF.

This clonotype was seen ten or more times. The V and J genes are TRBV7-2 and TRBJ2-5, with 8 bases that match TRBD2. The germline gives CDR1 SGHTA, CDR2 FQGNSA. The CDR3 sequence is 15 residues long. V shed 5 bases, J shed 5 bases, and the junction held 10 bases outside the gene matches. The CDR3 DNA reads as TGTGCCAGCAGCCCCAGGCCGGGACTAGAGGAGACCCAGTACTTC. It is translated as CASSPRPGLEETQYF.

The chain recombines TRBV7-3 with TRBJ2-1, with TRBD2 matching over 9 bases. The CDR3 is made up of 15 amino acids. J was trimmed by 7 bases and V by 3 bases; bases with no gene match: 7. Germline assignment: CDR1 SGHTA and CDR2 FQGTGA. The CDR3 region is CASSFNGGGANEQFF. As DNA, the CDR3 is TGTGCCAGCAGCTTTAATGGCGGGGGGGCGAATGAGCAGTTCTTC.

This clonotype was counted many times. V gene TRBV7-9 combines with J gene TRBJ2-7; 11 bases are shared with TRBD2. The germline CDR1 and CDR2 sequences are SEHNR and FQNEAQ (reference sequence). Trimming removed 3 bases from V and 3 bases from J; junction bases left unmatched: 7. This CDR3 region has 16 residues. CDR3 loop: CASSLGGLADHYEQYF. CDR3 DNA: TGTGCCAGCAGCTTGGGGGGACTAGCGGATCACTACGAGCAGTACTTC.

This clonotype was observed many times. For the CDR3, the DNA is TGTGCCAGCAGCCTCGGGGTCGGAGGAAACACCATATATTTT. It is translated as CASSLGVGGNTIYF. The V and J genes are TRBV3-1 and TRBJ1-3; no clear D gene. CDR3 length: 14 amino acids. Trimming removed 4 bases at V and 4 bases at J, with 11 bases between. Germline V lookup: CDR1 LGHDT, CDR2 YNNKEL (reference sequence).

Concerning this clonotype: One base away lies a much larger clone, so this may be a sequencing read error. The V and J genes are TRBV7-9 and TRBJ2-1; D unresolved. CDR1 SEHNR and CDR2 FQNEAQ come from the germline V gene (reference sequence). There are 13 residues in the CDR3. CDR3: CTSSLAFYNEQFF. CDR3 sequence (DNA): TGTACCAGCAGCTTAGCTTTTTACAATGAGCAGTTCTTC.

Many counts were recorded for this clonotype. This chain links TRBV5-1 with TRBJ1-1; D not certain. Germline loops: CDR1 SGHRS, CDR2 YFSETQ. The CDR3 length is 14 residues. The V gene lost 1 base and the J gene lost 5 bases, with 12 bases spanning the gap. The CDR3 reads CASSLSVSSTEAFF. The CDR3 DNA reads as TGCGCCAGCAGCTTGAGTGTTTCCTCAACTGAAGCTTTCTTT.

This clonotype was observed at least ten times. J is TRBJ1-1 and V is TRBV6-5; no reliable D call. V lost 2 bases, J lost 11 bases, and 15 bases lay in between. In germline, CDR1 is MNHEY, CDR2 SVGAGI. CDR3 length equals 13 residues. DNA for the CDR3: TGTGCCAGCAGTTACAAACGGAGTCGGGAGGCTTTCTTT. It is translated as CASSYKRSREAFF.

This clonotype was picked up many times. V usage is TRBV20-1 and J usage is TRBJ2-1; TRBD1 might be the D (6 bases). Germline V gives CDR1 DFQATT, CDR2 SNEGSKA (reference sequence). The CDR3 is made up of 14 amino acids. The germline V and J ends were trimmed by 0 bases and 3 bases, with 9 bases remaining between them. The CDR3 protein is CSARDRDNYNEQFF. In DNA, the CDR3 is TGCAGTGCTAGAGACCGGGACAACTACAATGAGCAGTTCTTC.

This clonotype has at least ten counts. This chain connects TRBV7-9 to TRBJ2-1; D remains unclear. The CDR3 runs to 13 residues. V lost 1 base to trimming and J lost 8 bases, with 9 bases between them. CDR1 and CDR2 (germline): SEHNR, FQNEAQ (reference sequence). The CDR3, as DNA: TGTGCCAGCAGCTTAGATCCGGCATATGAGCAGTTCTTC. It is translated as CASSLDPAYEQFF. The full variable domain, with the rest looked up from reference TRBV7-9 and TRBJ2-1, is DTGVSQNPRHKITKRGQNVTFRCDPISEHNRLYWYRQTLGQGPEFLTYFQNEAQLEKSRLLSDRFSAERPKGSFSTLEIQRTEQGDSAMYLCASSLDPAYEQFFGPGTRLTVL.

There are many counts of this clonotype. J is TRBJ2-2 and V is TRBV4-1, with D unclear. The CDR3 runs to 14 residues. V was cut by 2 bases and J by 7 bases, with 11 bases left in between. Germline-derived CDR1 and CDR2 are MGHRA and YSYEKL. The CDR3 DNA sequence: TGCGCCAGCAGCCAACTTCAATTCATCGGGGAGCTGTTTTTT. Its translation is CASSQLQFIGELFF.

This clonotype was detected ten times or more. V and J are TRBV11-2 and TRBJ1-1; D remains unclear. Germline CDR1 SGHAT, CDR2 FQNNGV. The V and J ends lost 0 bases and 5 bases respectively, with 13 bases between them. CDR3 size: 15 residues. CDR3 nucleotides: TGTGCCAGCAGCTTAGATATCCGGGGTGGTACTGAAGCTTTCTTT. It is translated as CASSLDIRGGTEAFF.

The table lists this clonotype with many counts. The V and J genes are TRBV6-5 and TRBJ2-5; 10 positions match TRBD2. The CDR3 has 15 residues. V lost 4 bases, J lost 3 bases, and 5 bases stayed unmatched. Germline V gives CDR1 MNHEY, CDR2 SVGAGI. In DNA form, the CDR3 reads TGTGCCAGCAGTTGGCTAGCGGGGGCGAAAGAGACCCAGTACTTC. It codes for CASSWLAGAKETQYF.

This clonotype has ten or more counts. The chain couples TRBV28 to TRBJ1-3; no reliable D call. Germline-derived CDR1 and CDR2 are MDHEN and SYDVKM. V was trimmed by 4 bases and J by 0 bases, leaving 16 bases between them. There are 17 residues in the CDR3. The CDR3 DNA is TGTGCCAGCAGTTCGTACGGGAGGGCCCTCTCTGGAAACACCATATATTTT. Its translation is CASSSYGRALSGNTIYF.

This clonotype was observed many times. The chain recombines TRBV24-1 with TRBJ2-1; D unresolved. Trimming shortened V by 3 bases and J by 4 bases, and 12 bases separated the two germline ends. From germline, CDR1 is KGHDR and CDR2 SFDVKD. The length of the CDR3 is 15 residues. The CDR3 DNA reads TGTGCCACCAGTGATCAATCAGACATGTACAATGAGCAGTTCTTC. Amino acid sequence: CATSDQSDMYNEQFF.

This clonotype was seen at least ten times. This sequence joins TRBV10-3 and TRBJ1-1, with D uncertain. The CDR3 sequence is 13 residues long. Per the germline V gene, CDR1 is ENHRY and CDR2 is SYGVKD. V was shortened by 2 bases and J by 1 base, with 5 bases between the two germline ends. The chain's CDR3 is CAISEGTNTEAFF. The CDR3, as DNA: TGTGCCATCAGTGAGGGCACGAACACTGAAGCTTTCTTT.

This clonotype was picked up many times. The chain joins TRBV5-1 to TRBJ1-1; the D is unclear. Germline lookup yields CDR1 SGHRS and CDR2 YFSETQ. CDR3 size: 15 residues. The ends were cut back, 0 bases at V and 1 base at J, with 10 bases in the middle. CDR3 nucleotide sequence: TGCGCCAGCAGCTTGGCAGTGACAACGAACACTGAAGCTTTCTTT. The encoded protein is CASSLAVTTNTEAFF.

In its sample, this clonotype was seen many times. V usage is TRBV21-1 and J usage is TRBJ1-1. TRBV21-1 constitutes a pseudogene. The CDR3 extends over 16 amino acids. CDR3 sequence reads: CASSNHVNTENTEAFF. CDR3 coding DNA: TGTGCCAGCAGCAATCATGTGAACACCGAGAACACTGAAGCTTTCTTT.